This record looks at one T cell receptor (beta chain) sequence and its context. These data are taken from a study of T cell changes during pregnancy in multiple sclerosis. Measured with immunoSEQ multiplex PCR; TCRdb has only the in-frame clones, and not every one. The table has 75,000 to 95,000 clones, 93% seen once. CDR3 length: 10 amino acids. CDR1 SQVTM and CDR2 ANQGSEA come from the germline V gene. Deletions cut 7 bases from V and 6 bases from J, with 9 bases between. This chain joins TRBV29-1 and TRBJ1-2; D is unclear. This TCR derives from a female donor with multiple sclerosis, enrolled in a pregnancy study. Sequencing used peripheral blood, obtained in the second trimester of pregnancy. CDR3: CSALRDGYTF. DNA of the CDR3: TGCAGCGCTCTGAGGGATGGCTACACCTTC.